A selection of T cell receptor beta chains follows, all from one sample in a study of radiotherapy plus CTLA-4 blockade in lung cancer. Here immunoSEQ multiplex PCR was the method, and the copy in TCRdb shows in-frame clones only, minus some. The sample yields around 49,000 clones, roughly 81% seen once. Sequencing used peripheral blood, obtained from a patient treated with radiotherapy plus ipilimumab. All receptors come from a human donor with non-small cell lung cancer whose response to radiotherapy plus ipilimumab could not be evaluated. CDR3s include the opening cysteine and the closing phenylalanine or tryptophan. Each record gives: V gene, D gene, J gene, clone size, CDR3 DNA, CDR3 protein. D genes are given only for firm matches. Some rows have no size entry. The others give once, few or many, or a class for an expanded clone.

TRBV29-1	.	TRBJ2-5	.	TGCAGCGTTGAATGGCCAGGGCTAGAGACCCAGTACTTC	CSVEWPGLETQYF
TRBV6-1	.	TRBJ1-3	.	TGTGCCAGCAGGTCTGAGCCCCAATTTGGAAACACCATATATTTT	CASRSEPQFGNTIYF
TRBV9	TRBD2	TRBJ2-1	.	TGTGCCAGCAGCGTGAGTTCATCGGGCGGGAGTCTAGGTTACAATGAGCAGTTCTTC	CASSVSSSGGSLGYNEQFF
TRBV19	.	TRBJ1-2	few	TGTGCCAGCGAAGACAGTCCGTATAACTATGGCTACACCTTC	CASEDSPYNYGYTF
TRBV30	.	TRBJ1-1	.	TGTGCCTGGACGCGGGTCCTGAACACTGAAGCTTTCTTT	CAWTRVLNTEAFF
TRBV5-1	.	TRBJ1-2	once	TGCGCCAGCAGCCAGTCGACTGGGAACTATGGCTACACCTTC	CASSQSTGNYGYTF
TRBV7-2	.	TRBJ1-3	.	TGTGCCAGCAGCTTTGGTGCCGGGGTCGGAAACACCATATATTTT	CASSFGAGVGNTIYF
TRBV9	.	TRBJ1-4	.	TGTGCCAGCAGCGTAGGGCATTTCGGGGAAAAACTGTTTTTT	CASSVGHFGEKLFF
TRBV6-5	.	TRBJ2-1	.	TGTGCCAGCAGTTACGCACGGGATGTTTCCTACAATGAGCAGTTCTTC	CASSYARDVSYNEQFF
TRBV9	TRBD2	TRBJ2-7	.	TGTGCCAGCAGCGAGGGTAGCGGGGGGCTCTACGAGCAGTACTTC	CASSEGSGGLYEQYF
TRBV4-2	.	TRBJ1-1	.	TGTGCCAGCAGCCAAGGGGACTTAGGCACTGAAGCTTTCTTT	CASSQGDLGTEAFF
TRBV28	.	TRBJ2-7	few	TGTGCCAGCACGGCAGGGCTCTACGAGCAGTACTTC	CASTAGLYEQYF
TRBV30	.	TRBJ2-1	.	TGTGCCTGGAGTGTAAGGGGGAGCTCCTACAATGAGCAGTTCTTC	CAWSVRGSSYNEQFF
TRBV28	.	TRBJ2-1	few	TGTGCCAGCAGCCGGCAACAGGGTAATCTAAACGATGAGCAGTTCTTC	CASSRQQGNLNDEQFF
TRBV27	TRBD2	TRBJ2-7	.	TGTGCCAGCAGTCCCCGACTAGCGGGAGGGCAACGGTCCTACGAGCAGTACTTC	CASSPRLAGGQRSYEQYF
TRBV2	TRBD2	TRBJ2-1	.	TGTGCCAGCAGTGTGATAGCGGGCGGTGAGCAGTTCTTC	CASSVIAGGEQFF
TRBV28	TRBD2	TRBJ2-7	.	TGTGCCAGCATCCTGGGGGGGTCCCCCCACGAGCAGTACTTC	CASILGGSPHEQYF
TRBV27	.	TRBJ1-5	.	TGTGCCAGCAGCTCTAGACAGAGCAATCAGCCCCAGCATTTT	CASSSRQSNQPQHF
TRBV2	TRBD1	TRBJ1-1	.	TGTGCCTCATGTTCAGGGGGCAACACTGAAGCTTTCTTT	CASCSGGNTEAFF
TRBV7-9	TRBD1	TRBJ1-2	.	TGTGCCAGCAGCTTAGTTTCCGGGACAGATACCCGCCCCTATGGCTACACCTTC	CASSLVSGTDTRPYGYTF
TRBV28	TRBD1	TRBJ2-7	.	TGTGCCAGCAGTTTCAGGGGGAGTAGGACCGAGCAGTACTTC	CASSFRGSRTEQYF
TRBV7-2	.	TRBJ2-2	.	TGTGCCAGCAGCTTAGAACGCAGCACCGGGGAGCTGTTTTTT	CASSLERSTGELFF